Shown below are 29 T cell receptor beta chains from a single sample sequenced in a study of response to subunit inactivated influenza vaccine. In TCRdb, the RT-PCR reads were re-called with MiXCR into one record per CDR3 protein. The table lists around 520,000 distinct CDR3 sequences, 25% of them singletons. The sample here was CD4+ T cells sorted from PBMCs, taken 5 to 6 days after vaccination. These receptor sequences come from a man aged 45-65 years who received an inactivated influenza vaccine.

This clonotype was seen a handful of times. The chain is built from TRBV11-2 and TRBJ2-5, with 10 bases matching TRBD2. Trimming cost V 2 bases and J 2 bases; bases outside gene matches: 11. Per the germline V gene, CDR1 is SGHAT and CDR2 is FQNNGV. There are 18 residues in the CDR3. The CDR3 protein is CASSLSSSGGPAQETQYF. CDR3 sequence (DNA): TGTGCCAGCAGCTTAAGTAGTAGCGGGGGGCCGGCTCAAGAGACCCAGTACTTC.

A few counts support this clonotype. The chain links TRBV11-2 to TRBJ2-1, with D unclear. V lost 0 bases and J 0 bases, leaving 9 bases between the germline ends. CDR1 and CDR2 (germline): SGHAT, FQNNGV. There are 16 residues in the CDR3. The CDR3 spells CASSLDWLSSYNEQFF. CDR3 coding DNA: TGTGCCAGCAGCTTAGATTGGCTAAGCTCCTACAATGAGCAGTTCTTC.

The gene calls are TRBV13 and TRBJ2-7; TRBD1 agrees at 11 bases. Germline CDR1 reads PRHDT; CDR2 reads FYEKMQ (reference sequence). V lost 5 bases, J lost 5 bases, and 5 bases stayed unmatched. The CDR3 sequence is 14 residues long. The CDR3 DNA sequence: TGTGCCAGCAGCCCCAGGACAGGGGGCGACGAGCAGTACTTC. It codes for CASSPRTGGDEQYF.

V is TRBV6-5 and J is TRBJ2-5, with D possibly TRBD2 on 6 matching bases. Germline lookup yields CDR1 MNHEY and CDR2 SVGAGI. Trimming took 4 bases from V and 0 from J, leaving 9 bases between them. The CDR3 runs to 14 residues. The CDR3 DNA reads as TGTGCCAGCAGTTCGGAGGGGTACCAAGAGACCCAGTACTTC. Translation gives CASSSEGYQETQYF.

The chain has TRBV20-1 and TRBJ2-2; TRBD2 matches 12 bases. Germline assignment: CDR1 DFQATT and CDR2 SNEGSKA (reference sequence). Trimming took 6 bases from V and 0 from J; bases not matched to a gene: 5. This CDR3 has 16 amino acids. The CDR3 region is CSAAGLAGTNTGELFF. CDR3 DNA: TGCAGTGCCGCCGGACTAGCGGGAACGAACACCGGGGAGCTGTTTTTT.

The chain combines TRBV3-1 with TRBJ2-1; D call uncertain. This CDR3 contains 12 residues. Germline lookup yields CDR1 LGHDT and CDR2 YNNKEL (reference sequence). V lost 4 bases to trimming and J lost 13 bases, with 14 bases between them. CDR3 in amino acids: CASSRSGSLQFF. Here the CDR3 DNA reads TGTGCCAGCAGCCGATCGGGCTCACTACAGTTCTTC.

This clonotype was recorded a few times. The rearrangement links TRBV7-2 to TRBJ2-7; 9 nucleotides match TRBD1. This CDR3 is 15 amino acids long. CDR1 is SGHTA, CDR2 FQGNSA, per germline. J gave up 2 bases and V 6 bases, and 8 bases lay outside the gene matches. Here the CDR3 reads CASSRGGTGPYEQYF. The CDR3 DNA reads as TGTGCCAGCAGTCGAGGCGGGACAGGGCCCTACGAGCAGTACTTC.

In DNA form, the CDR3 reads TGTGCCAGCAGCAAACCCTCCCGGGACAGGAGGGTGTTTTTT. Encoded protein: CASSKPSRDRRVFF. The chain is built from TRBV28 and TRBJ1-4; 8 bases are a match to TRBD1. This CDR3 has 14 amino acids. The ends lost 6 bases at V and 15 bases at J; junction bases unmatched: 15. Germline CDR1 reads MDHEN; CDR2 reads SYDVKM.

This clonotype came up a few times. This rearrangement joins TRBV4-2 to TRBJ1-5; perhaps TRBD1 as D (5 bases). Trimming stripped 3 bases from V and 2 bases from J, with 26 bases between. In germline, CDR1 is LGHNA, CDR2 YNFKEQ. The length of the CDR3 is 20 residues. CDR3 sequence (DNA): TGTGCCAGCAGCCATCTTCCCCTCGTAGGGGAGGGTACAGGCAATCAGCCCCAGCATTTT. It is translated as CASSHLPLVGEGTGNQPQHF.

The genes are TRBV27 and TRBJ2-2; 9 nucleotides match TRBD2. Germline loops: CDR1 MNHEY, CDR2 SMNVEV (reference sequence). V was clipped by 4 bases and J by 4 bases; unmatched bases: 7. The CDR3 covers 16 residues. The CDR3 sequence: CASSYRSGSLTGELFF. In DNA form, the CDR3 reads TGTGCCAGCAGTTATCGTAGCGGGAGCCTCACCGGGGAGCTGTTTTTT.

This clonotype was seen more than once but under ten times. The chain is built from TRBV6-1 and TRBJ1-1; a weak D match, TRBD1 (6 bases). The germline gives CDR1 MNHNS, CDR2 SASEGT. V lost 5 bases and J 1 base, leaving 17 bases between the germline ends. CDR3 length: 16 residues. The CDR3 is CASSPRAGGGNTEAFF. DNA for the CDR3: TGTGCCAGCAGTCCCCGGGCGGGAGGGGGGAACACTGAAGCTTTCTTT.

The V call is TRBV6-5, the J call TRBJ1-3; 9 bases align to TRBD1. The V gene end was trimmed by 2 bases and the J gene end by 3 bases; junction bases not matched to a gene: 5. The CDR3 extends over 16 amino acids. CDR1 is MNHEY and CDR2 is SVGAGI in the germline V gene. CDR3 nucleotide sequence: TGTGCCAGCAGTTACGCCGGGACAGGGCTTGGAAACACCATATATTTT. It translates to CASSYAGTGLGNTIYF.

This clonotype turned up a few times. The V gene is TRBV5-1, the J gene TRBJ1-2; the D gene is possibly TRBD1 (5 bases). The CDR3 length is 16 residues. The V and J ends lost 0 bases and 2 bases respectively, with 14 bases between them. Germline V gene sequence: CDR1 SGHRS, CDR2 YFSETQ. CDR3 protein: CASSLGLGTRNYGYTF. The CDR3 nucleotides read TGCGCCAGCAGCTTGGGGTTGGGGACCCGGAACTATGGCTACACCTTC.

J is TRBJ2-7 and V is TRBV10-2, with D possibly matching TRBD1 (6 bases). Trimming shortened V by 8 bases and J by 2 bases, and 16 bases separated the two germline ends. The CDR3 runs 14 residues. Germline V lookup: CDR1 WSHSY, CDR2 SAAADI. CDR3 DNA sequence: TGCGCCAGCCTCAGGGGACCTCAAGCCTACGAGCAGTACTTC. Residues: CASLRGPQAYEQYF.

This clonotype was seen a handful of times. The chain uses TRBV7-6 and TRBJ2-7, with D maybe TRBD1 (6 bases). This CDR3 contains 14 residues. The V gene lost 5 bases and the J gene lost 2 bases, with 13 bases spanning the gap. Per the germline V gene, CDR1 is SGHVS and CDR2 is FNYEAQ. The CDR3 sequence is CASSPLQGAYEQYF. DNA of the CDR3: TGTGCCAGCAGCCCACTACAGGGCGCCTACGAGCAGTACTTC.

The sample holds a few counts of this clonotype. V gene TRBV5-4 combines with J gene TRBJ1-2; D remains unclear. Germline CDR1 SGHNT, CDR2 YYREEE (reference sequence). Trimming cost V 1 base and J 0 bases, with 7 bases left between them. This CDR3 has 14 amino acids. CDR3 residues: CASSLPGTNYGYTF. CDR3 DNA sequence: TGTGCCAGCAGCTTGCCGGGAACTAACTATGGCTACACCTTC.

This chain links TRBV5-6 with TRBJ2-7, with 11 nucleotides matching TRBD1. This CDR3 has 15 residues. Germline loops: CDR1 SGHDT, CDR2 YYEEEE. V trimming: 1 base; J trimming: 3 bases; junction bases outside the gene matches: 3. CDR3 region: CASSLSGTGGYEQYF. CDR3 nucleotide sequence: TGTGCCAGCAGCTTGTCGGGGACAGGGGGCTACGAGCAGTACTTC.

This clonotype appeared many times. The V gene is TRBV20-1, the J gene TRBJ2-7; possibly TRBD2 for D (5 bases). The CDR3 spans 15 residues. CDR1 is DFQATT, CDR2 SNEGSKA, per germline (reference sequence). Trimming shortened V by 0 bases and J by 2 bases, and 14 bases separated the two germline ends. The CDR3 DNA is TGCAGTGCTAGAGATATCAGGACTCGCCCCTACGAGCAGTACTTC. It translates to CSARDIRTRPYEQYF.

The rearrangement uses TRBV10-3 and TRBJ2-7; 11 bases line up with TRBD2. Germline-derived CDR1 and CDR2 are ENHRY and SYGVKD. V was clipped by 2 bases and J by 2 bases; unmatched bases: 5. This CDR3 is built from 16 residues. CDR3 region: CAISEAPGLAAYEQYF. DNA of the CDR3: TGTGCCATCAGTGAGGCCCCGGGACTAGCGGCCTACGAGCAGTACTTC.

V is TRBV30 and J is TRBJ2-3; 8 nucleotides align to TRBD2. CDR3 length: 14 residues. Germline trimming cut 7 bases from V and 5 bases from J; bases unmatched to any gene: 11. CDR1 and CDR2 (germline): GTSNPN, SVGIG (reference sequence). CDR3 residues: CALETGGHLDTQYF. The CDR3 region has the DNA TGTGCCTTAGAGACGGGAGGGCATCTAGATACGCAGTATTTT.

The chain carries TRBV29-1 and TRBJ2-2; 8 bases agree with TRBD2. J gave up 6 bases and V 4 bases, and 16 bases lay outside the gene matches. The CDR3 consists of 17 residues. CDR1 is SQVTM and CDR2 is ANQGSEA in the germline V gene. CDR3 coding DNA: TGCAGCGTTGGGGGCGGTAGCGGGATCTCTGCCGCCGGGGAGCTGTTTTTT. Protein: CSVGGGSGISAAGELFF.

V and J are TRBV7-6 and TRBJ1-1; 7 nucleotides line up with TRBD1. J gave up 0 bases and V 0 bases, and 7 bases lay outside the gene matches. CDR3 length equals 17 residues. From germline, CDR1 is SGHVS and CDR2 FNYEAQ. The CDR3 nucleotides read TGTGCCAGCAGCTTAGCGAGGGGGCAGGGGATGAACACTGAAGCTTTCTTT. Its translation: CASSLARGQGMNTEAFF. The full variable domain, rest sourced from reference TRBV7-6 and TRBJ1-1, is GAGVSQSPRYKVTKRGQDVALRCDPISGHVSLYWYRQALGQGPEFLTYFNYEAQQDKSGLPNDRFSAERPEGSISTLTIQRTEQRDSAMYRCASSLARGQGMNTEAFFGQGTRLTVV.

The chain has TRBV20-1 and TRBJ1-6; D gene uncertain. Per the germline V gene, CDR1 is DFQATT and CDR2 is SNEGSKA (reference sequence). The CDR3 covers 16 residues. Trimming stripped 4 bases from V and 0 bases from J, with 13 bases between. The DNA for the CDR3 is TGCAGTGCTAAACAAGCGGGGAGCTCCTATAATTCACCCCTCCACTTT. It translates to CSAKQAGSSYNSPLHF.

The chain recombines TRBV20-1 with TRBJ2-1, with unresolved D. Per the germline V gene, CDR1 is DFQATT and CDR2 is SNEGSKA (reference sequence). V was clipped by 1 base and J by 3 bases, with 7 bases between them. The length of the CDR3 is 13 residues. Written as DNA, the CDR3 is TGCAGTGCTAGAGGGGAAGACTACAATGAGCAGTTCTTC. It specifies CSARGEDYNEQFF.

This rearrangement joins TRBV7-3 to TRBJ2-2, with D maybe TRBD2 (6 bases). The V end was cut by 2 bases, the J end by 2 bases, with 9 bases between. The CDR3 spans 15 residues. The germline CDR1 and CDR2 sequences are SGHTA and FQGTGA. DNA for the CDR3: TGTGCCAGCAGCTTAGCGGGAAGAAACACCGGGGAGCTGTTTTTT. Translated: CASSLAGRNTGELFF.

This chain links TRBV28 with TRBJ2-3, with D unresolved. CDR1 and CDR2 from the germline V gene are MDHEN and SYDVKM. This CDR3 is built from 13 residues. The V gene lost 6 bases and the J gene lost 6 bases, with 13 bases spanning the gap. The DNA for the CDR3 is TGTGCCAGCAGGCCCGGGTCTCCGGATACGCAGTATTTT. Translation gives CASRPGSPDTQYF.

This clonotype was detected a few times. This chain joins TRBV6-1 and TRBJ2-6; a possible D gene is TRBD2 (6 bases). The CDR3 is 15 amino acids. Trimming removed 7 bases from V and 3 bases from J, with 13 bases in between. Germline assignment: CDR1 MNHNS and CDR2 SASEGT. The DNA for the CDR3 is TGTGCCAGCAAAGGTGGAGGGGTTGGGGCCAACGTCCTGACTTTC. Translated, it gives CASKGGGVGANVLTF.

This clonotype occurred a few times. The chain uses TRBV4-1 and TRBJ2-5; D call uncertain. Germline CDR1 is MGHRA and CDR2 is YSYEKL. The V gene lost 6 bases and the J gene lost 5 bases, with 13 bases spanning the gap. This CDR3 spans 13 amino acids. The CDR3 here is CASRRSARETQYF. CDR3 sequence (DNA): TGCGCCAGCAGGAGATCGGCTCGGGAGACCCAGTACTTC.

This clonotype was observed a few times. J is TRBJ2-1 and V is TRBV5-1; possible D gene TRBD1, 6 bases. V lost 0 bases and J 5 bases, leaving 9 bases between the germline ends. This CDR3 is 14 amino acids long. Germline values: CDR1 SGHRS, CDR2 YFSETQ. The CDR3 DNA sequence: TGCGCCAGCAGCTTGGCGAGACAGGACAATGAGCAGTTCTTC. The encoded protein is CASSLARQDNEQFF.